These 24 T cell receptor beta chains were sequenced from one sample in a study of T cell repertoires in cytomegalovirus infection. TCRdb re-called the reads with MiXCR, one entry per CDR3 protein. The top ten clones hold 12% to 15% of a sample with some 440,000 distinct CDR3 sequences, roughly 30% of them seen once. Sequencing used PBMCs. All receptors come from a human donor in good health (CMV status not recorded). Some clones in this sample may be carry-over from other donors' samples.

The table lists this clonotype with many counts. The V call is TRBV7-2, the J call TRBJ1-4; a possible D gene is TRBD1 (5 bases). CDR1 and CDR2 (germline): SGHTA, FQGNSA. The germline V and J ends were trimmed by 5 bases and 2 bases, with 18 bases remaining between them. CDR3 size: 17 residues. The DNA for the CDR3 is TGTGCCAGCAGCAAAGGGGTGGGAATGGTTACTAATGAAAAACTGTTTTTT. This codes for CASSKGVGMVTNEKLFF.

The rearrangement links TRBV7-6 to TRBJ2-7, with 9 positions matching TRBD1. After removal of 5 bases from V and 7 bases from J, the junction contained 9 bases not matched to a gene. The CDR3 covers 14 residues. Germline CDR1 reads SGHVS; CDR2 reads FNYEAQ. CDR3 protein: CASSPGTGIGEQYF. CDR3 DNA sequence: TGTGCCAGCAGCCCCGGGACAGGGATCGGGGAGCAGTACTTC.

This sequence joins TRBV7-6 and TRBJ2-3, with 9 bases matching TRBD1. Germline V gene sequence: CDR1 SGHVS, CDR2 FNYEAQ. With V trimmed by 4 bases and J by 1 base, 3 bases remained unmatched. CDR3 length: 15 residues. The CDR3 bases are TGTGCCAGCAGCTACAGGGACAGGGGCACAGATACGCAGTATTTT. Protein product: CASSYRDRGTDTQYF.

The chain links TRBV4-3 to TRBJ1-3; tentatively, D is TRBD1 (5 bases). The CDR3 sequence is 16 residues long. In germline, CDR1 is LGHNA, CDR2 YSLEER. The V gene lost 5 bases and the J gene lost 2 bases, with 16 bases spanning the gap. CDR3 sequence reads: CASSYPGGEAGNTIYF. CDR3 nucleotide sequence: TGCGCCAGCAGCTATCCTGGGGGGGAGGCTGGAAACACCATATATTTT.

A word on this clonotype: A much bigger clone sits one base away, suggesting this may be a read error. The V gene is TRBV7-3, the J gene TRBJ2-1; possibly TRBD1 for D (6 bases). The germline CDR1 and CDR2 sequences are SGHTA and FQGTGA. The CDR3 has 13 amino acids. V was trimmed by 4 bases and J by 6 bases, leaving 10 bases between them. Here the CDR3 DNA reads TGTGCCAGCAGCTACAACAGGGCCAATGAGCAGTTCTTC. Residues: CASSYNRANEQFF.

There are many counts of this clonotype. This chain uses TRBV7-2 with TRBJ1-6; no definite D call. With 5 bases removed from V and 5 bases from J, the gap between germline ends came to 16 bases. CDR1 SGHTA and CDR2 FQGNSA come from the germline V gene. This CDR3 is 16 amino acids long. CDR3 sequence: CASSPAGNINNSPLHF. The CDR3, as DNA: TGTGCCAGCAGCCCAGCGGGGAATATTAATAATTCACCCCTCCACTTT.

This clonotype was seen more than once but under ten times. The DNA for the CDR3 is TGTGCCAGCAGCCGGGGCGGGACAGGAATTAATTCACCCCTCCACTTT. Translating gives CASSRGGTGINSPLHF. This chain links TRBV5-6 with TRBJ1-6; 8 nucleotides agree with TRBD1. This CDR3 is 16 amino acids long. The V gene's germline CDR1 is SGHDT and CDR2 YYEEEE. V lost 4 bases to trimming and J lost 6 bases; unmatched junction nucleotides: 9.

As to this clonotype: The conserved final phenylalanine or tryptophan is absent from the CDR3, which likely points to a read error. This chain connects TRBV19 to TRBJ1-4, with a weak D call TRBD1 (5 bases). The V end lost 5 bases, the J end lost 4 bases, and 11 bases lay between the germline ends. Germline lookup yields CDR1 LNHDA and CDR2 SQIVND (reference sequence). The CDR3 has 14 amino acids. The CDR3 DNA follows: TGTGCCAGTAGTCCGGGACGGAATAATGAAAAACTGTTTGTT. The encoded protein is CASSPGRNNEKLFV.

The V and J genes are TRBV27 and TRBJ1-4, with TRBD1 matching over 7 bases. CDR1 MNHEY and CDR2 SMNVEV come from the germline V gene (reference sequence). This CDR3 region has 17 residues. V lost 3 bases, J lost 8 bases, and 15 bases stayed unmatched. The CDR3 DNA sequence: TGTGCCAGCAGTTTTATGTCTAGGGGGCCCTCCTCAGAAAAACTGTTTTTT. Encoded protein: CASSFMSRGPSSEKLFF.

The rearrangement links TRBV7-9 to TRBJ2-7; D uncertain. Trimming shortened V by 5 bases and J by 4 bases, and 18 bases separated the two germline ends. This CDR3 comprises 15 residues. CDR1 is SEHNR and CDR2 is FQNEAQ in the germline V gene (reference sequence). In DNA, the CDR3 is TGTGCCAGCAGCCCCCCTCGGCTCGAAATATACGAGCAGTACTTC. This sequence encodes CASSPPRLEIYEQYF. The full variable domain, with the rest looked up from reference TRBV7-9 and TRBJ2-7, is DTGVSQNPRHKITKRGQNVTFRCDPISEHNRLYWYRQTLGQGPEFLTYFQNEAQLEKSRLLSDRFSAERPKGSFSTLEIQRTEQGDSAMYLCASSPPRLEIYEQYFGPGTRLTVT.

Turning to this clonotype: This may come from a read error, since a much larger clone is one base off. The rearrangement uses TRBV12-3 or TRBV12-4 and TRBJ1-1, with TRBD1 as a possible D gene (5 bases). There are 13 residues in the CDR3. In nucleotides, the CDR3 is TGTGCCAGCATTTTACAGGTATACACTGAAGCTTTCTTT. Translating it yields CASILQVYTEAFF.

A few counts support this clonotype. The chain is built from TRBV7-4 and TRBJ1-2; D may be TRBD1 (5 bases). This CDR3 spans 13 amino acids. Trimming removed 5 bases at V and 3 bases at J, with 10 bases between. Germline V CDR1 and CDR2: SGHVT, SQSDAQ. CDR3 loop: CASSQGVDYGYTF. CDR3 in DNA: TGTGCCAGCAGCCAAGGGGTAGACTATGGCTACACCTTC. The complete variable domain, with remaining parts taken from reference TRBV7-4 and TRBJ1-2, reads GAGVSQSPRYKVAKRGRDVALRCDSISGHVTLYWYRQTLGQGSEVLTYSQSDAQRDKSGRPSGRFSAERPERSVSTLKIQRTEQGDSAVYLCASSQGVDYGYTFGSGTRLTVV.

This clonotype was observed a handful of times. As DNA, the CDR3 is TGTGCCAGCAGCTTGGACAACTCCTACAATGAGCAGTTCTTC. Translating it yields CASSLDNSYNEQFF. V usage is TRBV11-1 and J usage is TRBJ2-1; D possibly corresponds to TRBD1 (5 bases). This CDR3 is 14 amino acids long. Looked up from germline, CDR1 is SGHAT and CDR2 is FQDESV (reference sequence). Deletions cut 3 bases from V and 0 bases from J, with 6 bases between.

The rearrangement joins TRBV20-1 to TRBJ1-2, with a tentative D call TRBD1 (5 bases). V dropped 6 bases and J dropped 9 bases, with 23 bases sitting between them. Germline CDR1 reads DFQATT; CDR2 reads SNEGSKA (reference sequence). This CDR3 comprises 14 residues. CDR3 residues: CSAQEFGGGSSYTF. CDR3 DNA: TGCAGTGCCCAGGAGTTTGGGGGGGGGTCGAGCTACACCTTC.

This clonotype was seen a few times. The chain combines TRBV2 with TRBJ2-2, with 7 bases lining up with TRBD2. From germline, CDR1 is SNHLY and CDR2 FYNNEI. The CDR3 loop spans 16 amino acids. Trimming took 7 bases from V and 3 from J; bases not matched to a gene: 11. CDR3 amino acids: CASKWSGESDTGELFF. DNA of the CDR3: TGTGCCAGCAAGTGGAGCGGGGAATCGGACACCGGGGAGCTGTTTTTT.

This clonotype was seen repeatedly, ten times or more. V usage is TRBV7-8 and J usage is TRBJ2-7; a weak D match, TRBD2 (6 bases). The CDR3 is 14 amino acids. In germline, CDR1 is SGHVS, CDR2 FQNEAQ. Trimming stripped 1 base from V and 4 bases from J, with 11 bases between. The CDR3 loop is CASSLELGLYEQYF. The CDR3 DNA reads TGTGCCAGCAGCTTAGAGTTGGGACTGTACGAGCAGTACTTC.

This clonotype has just a few counts. This chain links TRBV2 with TRBJ1-4; D gene ambiguous. The V gene's germline CDR1 is SNHLY and CDR2 FYNNEI. The V end was cut by 4 bases, the J end by 5 bases, with 11 bases between. CDR3 length: 14 residues. The CDR3 region is CASSAGVGNEKLFF. The CDR3 DNA is TGTGCCAGCAGTGCCGGCGTAGGCAATGAAAAACTGTTTTTT.

Comment on this clonotype: Because the CDR3 is missing its conserved closing phenylalanine or tryptophan, this is likely a read error. The chain joins TRBV4-1 to TRBJ2-2; 7 nucleotides agree with TRBD2. V lost 1 base, J lost 3 bases, and 8 bases stayed unmatched. Germline V gene sequence: CDR1 MGHRA, CDR2 YSYEKL. The CDR3 runs 17 residues. CDR3 loop: CASSQGWGGIDTGELFC. CDR3 in DNA: TGCGCCAGCAGCCAAGGTTGGGGGGGTATCGACACCGGGGAGCTGTTTTGT.

This clonotype was observed a handful of times. The V call is TRBV28, the J call TRBJ2-5; 7 bases align to TRBD1. The J segment lost 2 bases and the V segment lost 5 bases, leaving 11 bases of the junction unmatched. The CDR3 is 16 amino acids. Germline CDR1 reads MDHEN; CDR2 reads SYDVKM. In nucleotides, the CDR3 is TGTGCCAGCAGTCTTACCCGACAGGGAAAGCAAGAGACCCAGTACTTC. This codes for CASSLTRQGKQETQYF.

Concerning this clonotype itself: The junction shows a germline mismatch at one end, possibly a read error. V gene TRBV12-3 or TRBV12-4 combines with J gene TRBJ1-5; TRBD1 aligns across 8 bases. The CDR3 consists of 14 residues. CDR3 region: CARSFSGQERPQHF. CDR3 bases: TGTGCCCGCAGTTTCTCGGGACAGGAGAGGCCCCAGCATTTT.

This clonotype was counted between two and nine times. V and J are TRBV11-2 and TRBJ1-2; 9 bases map to TRBD1. Germline trimming cut 1 base from V and 8 bases from J; bases unmatched to any gene: 8. The CDR3 loop spans 15 amino acids. Germline CDR1 SGHAT, CDR2 FQNNGV. The CDR3 region is CASSLAIQGAQGYTF. Written as DNA, the CDR3 is TGTGCCAGCAGCTTAGCCATACAGGGGGCGCAAGGCTACACCTTC.

This clonotype has only a few counts. This chain uses TRBV27 with TRBJ2-7, with 7 bases lining up with TRBD1. The trim removed 4 bases at V and 2 bases at J, leaving 2 bases unmatched. CDR1 and CDR2 from the germline V gene are MNHEY and SMNVEV (reference sequence). The CDR3 loop spans 13 amino acids. The CDR3 nucleotides are TGTGCCAGCAGTTGGCAGGGGGCCTACGAGCAGTACTTC. This translates into CASSWQGAYEQYF.

This clonotype was seen a few times. The rearrangement links TRBV7-9 to TRBJ1-1; tentatively, D is TRBD1 (5 bases). The CDR3 is 15 amino acids. The germline V and J ends were trimmed by 2 bases and 1 base, with 11 bases remaining between them. In germline, CDR1 is SEHNR, CDR2 FQNEAQ (reference sequence). The CDR3 here is CASSLRDGRNTEAFF. The CDR3 DNA reads TGTGCCAGCAGCTTACGGGACGGACGGAACACTGAAGCTTTCTTT.

The V gene is TRBV28, the J gene TRBJ1-5; the match to TRBD1 covers 8 bases. Germline CDR1 and CDR2: MDHEN and SYDVKM. The CDR3 runs to 15 residues. With V trimmed by 5 bases and J by 1 base, 4 bases remained unmatched. The CDR3 bases are TGTGCCAGCAGTCGGACAGGGTTGAGCAATCAGCCCCAGCATTTT. Its protein product is CASSRTGLSNQPQHF.